This entry is about one TCR beta chain. What this receptor recognizes is not known. Per-nucleotide qualities are absent, and no much larger clonotype sits a single base away. Enrolling through a virtual design, the prospective study's participants ranged in age from roughly 18 to 90 years and lived across 20 to 30 United States geographic areas. To assign participants to cohorts, the prospective study relied on clinical history that participants themselves reported in a screening survey and a study questionnaire. Recovered participants in ImmuneRACE Cohort 3 were defined by two consecutive negative NP/OP PCR tests, clearance by a healthcare professional, or resolution of symptoms. In the prospective study, whole blood, serum and a nasopharyngeal or oropharyngeal swab were collected from each participant by mobile phlebotomists. Additional blood draws and questionnaires over an approximately two-month period could optionally be provided by prospective study participants. Prospective study blood samples were shipped either frozen or at room temperature before DNA extraction.

This sample is part of a study of blood T cell repertoires in COVID-19 (dated by TCRdb to about 2020). Notes on the research overall: Collaborator samples came from the United States, Italy and Spain and covered acute and convalescent phases of COVID-19. The prospective study material was composed of cDNA or gDNA derived from T cells, B-cell-depleted T cells, or PBMCs. Subjects who had been exposed to COVID-19, were actively infected with it, or had recovered from it provided the deeply sampled blood TCRbeta repertoires that made up the dataset. A freely available public database, intended as a resource for researchers studying the immune response to SARS-CoV-2, is where the repertoires were released. Samples came from the ongoing ImmuneRACE study (first 160 participants) plus 1,254 subjects from 6 global collaborators. The sample metadata nearly always contained a de-identified subject ID, COVID-19 status, age in years and sex. Where available, HLA class I and class II types were taken from metadata supplied by the sample provider and were not determined by assay-based typing. Beyond this particular receptor, the publication reports: How much clinical and demographic metadata was included differed by source and by participant, and the metadata was provided uncurated.

Taken from cysteine to phenylalanine, the CDR3 has 13 residues. Only CDR3 DNA remains: 39 bases, in frame from the first base. The germline V gene (reference sequence) supplies CDR1 LNHDA and CDR2 SQIVND. The trim is 4 bases for V and 7 bases for J, with a gap of 14 bases between the germline ends. TCRbeta CDR3 regions were amplified from genomic DNA using the immunoSEQ Assay, a bias-controlled multiplex PCR. The paper's data handling went like this. Within the assay, amplification of reference gene primers was used to estimate how many nucleated cells each sample contained. To quantify the absolute abundance of each unique TCRbeta CDR3 rearrangement, sequence reads were collapsed and filtered. For each sample, productive Simpson clonality was calculated as the square root of Simpson's diversity index over productive rearrangements. The source is immuneACCESS, and TCRdb retained only in-frame sequences with V and J called. Part of the clones is not carried over; for the studies checked, unresolved V genes explain less than half of this, and the remainder is unexplained. V, J and clone size were drawn from that table, and D and trimming were deduced from the DNA. The sample yields some 200,000 clones; about 88% were counted once. The ten largest clones add up to more than 2.5% of the sample.

The sample taken for sequencing was PBMCs or T cells enriched from blood (not recorded which). The sequence joins TRBV19 to TRBJ2-7; TRBD1 is a weak D gene call, 7 bases matching. The sequence came from a woman aged 25 to 39 who had recovered from COVID-19. The CDR3 region: CASSKPQGGEQYF. The DNA sequence is TGTGCCAGTAGTAAGCCCCAGGGGGGAGAGCAGTACTTC. The full variable domain, with segments outside the CDR3 supplied by the reference TRBV19 and TRBJ2-7 proteins, appears as DGGITQSPKYLFRKEGQNVTLSCEQNLNHDAMYWYRQDPGQGLRLIYYSQIVNDFQKGDIAEGYSVSREKKESFPLTVTSAQKNPTAFYLCASSKPQGGEQYFGPGTRLTVT.